The 32 T cell receptor beta chains reported below all come from one sample, sequenced in a study of CD8 T cells in ankylosing spondylitis. TCRdb independently ran MiXCR on the 5' RACE reads; one entry per CDR3 protein. Among 35,000 to 40,000 distinct CDR3 sequences listed, 16% were seen once. The specimen sequenced was blood. These TCRs come from a male donor with ankylosing spondylitis or in good health (not recorded which).

V usage is TRBV29-1 and J usage is TRBJ2-5; no clear D gene. Germline V CDR1 and CDR2: SQVTM, ANQGSEA. This CDR3 is built from 10 residues. The V and J ends lost 5 bases and 7 bases respectively, with 8 bases between them. In nucleotides, the CDR3 is TGCAGCGTTTCCGATGGGACCCAGTACTTC. It encodes CSVSDGTQYF.

J is TRBJ2-2 and V is TRBV5-1; maybe TRBD1 (6 bases). This CDR3 spans 15 amino acids. V lost 3 bases and J 0 bases, leaving 9 bases between the germline ends. Germline values: CDR1 SGHRS, CDR2 YFSETQ. CDR3 region: CASSWGPSNTGELFF. Written as DNA, the CDR3 is TGCGCCAGCAGCTGGGGGCCTTCGAACACCGGGGAGCTGTTTTTT.

This clonotype was observed at least ten times. The V call is TRBV10-3, the J call TRBJ2-3, with a weak D call TRBD2 (6 bases). Germline V gene data show CDR1 as ENHRY and CDR2 as SYGVKD. The CDR3 sequence is 15 residues long. Trimming left V 4 bases short and J 1 base short, with 12 bases between. The CDR3 nucleotides read TGTGCCATCAGTGGGCCGGGAGATGGCACAGATACGCAGTATTTT. Amino acids: CAISGPGDGTDTQYF.

The genes are TRBV5-1 and TRBJ2-4; D gene uncertain. Trimming removed 2 bases at V and 11 bases at J, with 17 bases between. Germline-derived CDR1 and CDR2 are SGHRS and YFSETQ. CDR3 size: 14 residues. Here the CDR3 reads CASSFVGTEGFQYF. The CDR3 DNA follows: TGCGCCAGCAGCTTTGTTGGCACCGAAGGATTTCAGTACTTC. Full variable domain (remainder filled in from reference TRBV5-1 and TRBJ2-4): KAGVTQTPRYLIKTRGQQVTLSCSPISGHRSVSWYQQTPGQGLQFLFEYFSETQRNKGNFPGRFSGRQFSNSRSEMNVSTLELGDSALYLCASSFVGTEGFQYFGAGTRLSVL.

The rearrangement joins TRBV28 to TRBJ2-5; possibly TRBD1 for D (6 bases). CDR3 length: 11 residues. Germline V gene sequence: CDR1 MDHEN, CDR2 SYDVKM. The V end was cut by 6 bases, the J end by 7 bases, with 9 bases between. CDR3 in DNA: TGTGCCAGCAGAACAGGGCGGACCCAGTACTTC. Its translation is CASRTGRTQYF.

This CDR3 reads CASSLTRTGELFF. CDR3 sequence (DNA): TGTGCCAGCAGCTTAACGAGGACCGGGGAGCTGTTTTTT. The gene calls are TRBV7-3 and TRBJ2-2, with no clear D. The CDR3 contains 13 residues. With 0 bases removed from V and 5 bases from J, the gap between germline ends came to 4 bases. Per germline, CDR1 SGHTA and CDR2 FQGTGA.

V is TRBV12-3 or TRBV12-4 and J is TRBJ1-4, with D tentatively TRBD1 (5 bases). The V gene lost 6 bases and the J gene lost 5 bases, with 13 bases spanning the gap. The CDR3 contains 14 residues. The CDR3 reads CASREDRLNEKLFF. CDR3 DNA sequence: TGTGCCAGCAGAGAAGACAGACTCAATGAAAAACTGTTTTTT.

As to this clonotype: A read error may account for a junction end that differs from germline. This sequence joins TRBV12-3 or TRBV12-4 and TRBJ2-7; 8 bases align to TRBD2. This CDR3 comprises 14 residues. CDR3 sequence reads: CASSLAGRAYEQYF. CDR3 bases: TGTGCCAGCAGTCTAGCGGGCCGGGCCTACGAGCAGTACTTC.

The J gene is TRBJ2-1, the V gene TRBV6-1; D call uncertain. Trimming removed 8 bases from V and 8 bases from J, with 16 bases in between. Germline V lookup: CDR1 MNHNS, CDR2 SASEGT. The CDR3 is 13 amino acids. CDR3: CASRTFLGDEQFF. CDR3 DNA sequence: TGTGCCAGCCGGACCTTCCTTGGCGATGAGCAGTTCTTC.

The chain links TRBV15 to TRBJ1-4; D possibly corresponds to TRBD1 (5 bases). The CDR3 totals 15 residues. Trimming left V 1 base short and J 3 bases short, with 9 bases between. Looked up from germline, CDR1 is LNHNV and CDR2 is YYDKDF (reference sequence). The CDR3 region is CATSRVQGPNEKLFF. DNA for the CDR3: TGTGCCACCAGCAGAGTCCAGGGACCTAATGAAAAACTGTTTTTT.

This chain uses TRBV6-2 or TRBV6-3 with TRBJ2-6; D gene ambiguous. The CDR3 contains 17 residues. The V end was cut by 2 bases, the J end by 0 bases, with 11 bases between. Germline V lookup: CDR1 MNHEY, CDR2 SVGEGT. CDR3 nucleotide sequence: TGTGCCAGCAGTTACGATCCAGATCCCTCTGGGGCCAACGTCCTGACTTTC. Translated, it gives CASSYDPDPSGANVLTF.

This clonotype was observed a handful of times. The V and J genes are TRBV5-1 and TRBJ2-3, with TRBD2 identical over 9 bases. Germline loops: CDR1 SGHRS, CDR2 YFSETQ. The CDR3 contains 15 residues. Trimming cost V 3 bases and J 4 bases; bases outside gene matches: 6. Here the CDR3 reads CASSSRTSVSDTQYF. The DNA for the CDR3 is TGCGCCAGCAGCTCAAGGACTAGCGTATCAGATACGCAGTATTTT.

The V and J genes are TRBV20-1 and TRBJ2-3; TRBD2 aligns across 13 bases. The trim removed 3 bases at V and 6 bases at J, leaving 6 bases unmatched. CDR1 DFQATT and CDR2 SNEGSKA come from the germline V gene (reference sequence). The CDR3 totals 15 residues. The CDR3 nucleotides read TGCAGTGCTAGCGGAACTAGCGGGGGGGATGATACGCAGTATTTT. This codes for CSASGTSGGDDTQYF.

The V gene is TRBV28, the J gene TRBJ2-7, with 7 bases that match TRBD1. The CDR3 sequence is 15 residues long. Trimming took 7 bases from V and 1 from J; bases not matched to a gene: 10. Looked up from germline, CDR1 is MDHEN and CDR2 is SYDVKM. The CDR3 region is CASTLGQGVSYEQYF. DNA for the CDR3: TGTGCCAGCACCCTGGGGCAGGGGGTATCCTACGAGCAGTACTTC. The entire variable domain, with the rest obtained from reference TRBV28 and TRBJ2-7, is as follows: DVKVTQSSRYLVKRTGEKVFLECVQDMDHENMFWYRQDPGLGLRLIYFSYDVKMKEKGDIPEGYSVSREKKERFSLILESASTNQTSMYLCASTLGQGVSYEQYFGPGTRLTVT.

This clonotype occurred many times. The rearrangement joins TRBV29-1 to TRBJ2-2; 8 bases are shared with TRBD2. Per germline, CDR1 SQVTM and CDR2 ANQGSEA. V trimming: 6 bases; J trimming: 3 bases; junction bases outside the gene matches: 9. The CDR3 totals 15 residues. CDR3 sequence (DNA): TGCAGCGTCTACGGGGGGGAGGCGGACACCGGGGAGCTGTTTTTT. Amino acid sequence: CSVYGGEADTGELFF.

This clonotype has only a few counts. The chain joins TRBV6-2 or TRBV6-3 to TRBJ2-1; D uncertain. The V end lost 2 bases, the J end lost 9 bases, and 20 bases lay between the germline ends. The CDR3 contains 16 residues. Germline assignment: CDR1 MNHEY and CDR2 SVGEGT. The CDR3 here is CASSYAQTLLTSEQFF. For the CDR3, the DNA is TGTGCCAGCAGTTACGCACAGACTCTCCTAACAAGTGAGCAGTTCTTC.

The table lists this clonotype with many counts. This chain uses TRBV20-1 with TRBJ1-6; D is possibly TRBD1 (5 bases). From germline, CDR1 is DFQATT and CDR2 SNEGSKA (reference sequence). The CDR3 covers 14 residues. The V end was cut by 6 bases, the J end by 6 bases, with 15 bases between. CDR3 protein: CSALGVGANSPLHF. The CDR3 bases are TGCAGTGCCCTTGGGGTCGGGGCTAATTCACCCCTCCACTTT.

CDR3 sequence: CASSRNRGSYEQYF. CDR3 DNA sequence: TGTGCCAGCAGCCGGAACAGGGGCTCCTACGAGCAGTACTTC. The rearrangement joins TRBV12-3 or TRBV12-4 to TRBJ2-7, with 7 nucleotides matching TRBD1. J gave up 0 bases and V 6 bases, and 5 bases lay outside the gene matches. The CDR3 consists of 14 residues.

This clonotype showed up just a few times. This sequence joins TRBV28 and TRBJ2-4; 7 bases fit TRBD1. The CDR3 contains 17 residues. The germline gives CDR1 MDHEN, CDR2 SYDVKM. V gave up 4 bases and J gave up 0 bases; unmatched junction bases: 9. The CDR3 reads CASSSNRGDLAKNIQYF. The DNA of the CDR3 is TGTGCCAGCAGTTCAAACAGGGGCGATTTAGCCAAAAACATTCAGTACTTC.

V gene TRBV15 combines with J gene TRBJ2-4, with D uncertain. The V end lost 1 base, the J end lost 2 bases, and 12 bases lay between the germline ends. The germline CDR1 and CDR2 sequences are LNHNV and YYDKDF (reference sequence). CDR3 length equals 16 residues. The CDR3 loop reads CATSRGEGPTKNIQYF. CDR3 coding DNA: TGTGCCACCAGCAGAGGCGAAGGGCCCACCAAAAACATTCAGTACTTC.

This chain links TRBV11-2 with TRBJ2-2; D unclear. Germline CDR1 is SGHAT and CDR2 is FQNNGV. Deletions cut 2 bases from V and 6 bases from J, with 13 bases between. This CDR3 comprises 15 residues. The CDR3: CASSLSPRLPGELFF. The CDR3, as DNA: TGTGCCAGCAGCTTAAGCCCTAGGCTGCCCGGGGAGCTGTTTTTT.

This clonotype was recorded at least ten times. V and J are TRBV12-3 or TRBV12-4 and TRBJ2-7, with D possibly matching TRBD1 (5 bases). V lost 5 bases and J lost 2, with 13 bases in between. The CDR3 is 14 residues long. CDR3 loop: CASSIRGGTYEQYF. The DNA for the CDR3 is TGTGCCAGCAGTATAAGGGGCGGTACCTACGAGCAGTACTTC.

This clonotype was seen only a few times. The V gene is TRBV20-1, the J gene TRBJ2-1; D is undetermined. Trimming left V 1 base short and J 5 bases short, with 3 bases between. The germline V gene encodes CDR1 DFQATT and CDR2 SNEGSKA (reference sequence). This CDR3 has 11 amino acids. CDR3 sequence: CSARADNEQFF. The CDR3 DNA is TGCAGTGCTAGAGCAGACAATGAGCAGTTCTTC.

This clonotype has a handful of counts. The chain carries TRBV28 and TRBJ2-3, with D unclear. This CDR3 is 11 amino acids long. Deletions cut 5 bases from V and 3 bases from J, with 3 bases between. Per the germline V gene, CDR1 is MDHEN and CDR2 is SYDVKM. CDR3 region: CASSKTDTQYF. The CDR3 DNA reads as TGTGCCAGCAGTAAGACAGATACGCAGTATTTT.

V usage is TRBV7-3 and J usage is TRBJ2-2, with TRBD2 as a possible D gene (5 bases). Trimming left V 1 base short and J 5 bases short, with 17 bases between. Germline V lookup: CDR1 SGHTA, CDR2 FQGTGA. CDR3 length equals 17 residues. CDR3 coding DNA: TGTGCCAGCAGCTTAATTAATAGCCCTAGGGAGACCGGGGAGCTGTTTTTT. Its protein product is CASSLINSPRETGELFF.

The V call is TRBV11-2, the J call TRBJ2-5; D call uncertain. The CDR3 spans 12 residues. Trimming removed 5 bases from V and 5 bases from J, with 9 bases in between. CDR1 SGHAT and CDR2 FQNNGV come from the germline V gene. This CDR3 is CASSKSFETQYF. The CDR3 DNA sequence: TGTGCCAGCAGCAAGAGTTTTGAGACCCAGTACTTC.

The gene calls are TRBV2 and TRBJ1-4; D uncertain. The germline V and J ends were trimmed by 8 bases and 7 bases, with 14 bases remaining between them. The CDR3 has 13 amino acids. Germline V CDR1 and CDR2: SNHLY, FYNNEI. In nucleotides, the CDR3 is TGTGCCAGCGCGTGGCAGCGGGGTGAAAAACTGTTTTTT. Protein product: CASAWQRGEKLFF.

The rearrangement links TRBV4-3 to TRBJ2-3; D is undetermined. The CDR3 covers 15 residues. V lost 1 base and J 1 base, leaving 9 bases between the germline ends. The germline CDR1 and CDR2 sequences are LGHNA and YSLEER. CDR3: CASSQGAAGTDTQYF. CDR3 coding DNA: TGCGCCAGCAGCCAAGGGGCTGCGGGCACAGATACGCAGTATTTT.

This sequence joins TRBV5-1 and TRBJ2-5; unclear D gene. Trimming cost V 0 bases and J 7 bases, with 10 bases left between them. CDR1 is SGHRS, CDR2 YFSETQ, per germline. The CDR3 covers 13 residues. CDR3 loop: CASSLGPAGTQYF. The CDR3 DNA sequence: TGCGCCAGCAGCTTGGGCCCGGCAGGGACCCAGTACTTC.

This chain links TRBV20-1 with TRBJ2-3, with a weak D call TRBD2 (5 bases). CDR1 is DFQATT, CDR2 SNEGSKA, per germline (reference sequence). The CDR3 spans 14 residues. V was pared by 5 bases and J by 4 bases, with 16 bases between. CDR3 protein: CSASRGVEADTQYF. The CDR3 DNA reads TGCAGTGCTTCTCGGGGAGTAGAAGCAGATACGCAGTATTTT.

This clonotype was seen more than once but under ten times. The chain recombines TRBV24-1 with TRBJ2-1; the match to TRBD1 covers 8 bases. Trimming took 1 base from V and 1 from J; bases not matched to a gene: 2. Germline V CDR1 and CDR2: KGHDR, SFDVKD. There are 16 residues in the CDR3. The CDR3 DNA reads TGTGCCACCAGTGATTTAGACAGGGGTTCCTACAATGAGCAGTTCTTC. Translation gives CATSDLDRGSYNEQFF.

The V gene is TRBV6-6, the J gene TRBJ1-4; possible D gene TRBD1, 6 bases. The germline V and J ends were trimmed by 7 bases and 10 bases, with 19 bases remaining between them. The CDR3 is made up of 14 amino acids. The V gene's germline CDR1 is MNHNY and CDR2 SVGAGI (reference sequence). CDR3 nucleotide sequence: TGTGCCAGCAACATCAAGGGGGGGGTTGGAAAACTGTTTTTT. Protein: CASNIKGGVGKLFF.